This TCR beta chain was found in a study of blood T cell repertoires in COVID-19. Whole-study context: COVID-19 samples from acute and convalescent phases originated in the United States, Italy and Spain. Sources were T cells, B-cell-depleted T cells, or PBMCs; the material itself was cDNA or gDNA.

Trimming took 7 bases from V and 2 from J; bases not matched to a gene: 9. Germline values: CDR1 WNHNN, CDR2 SYGVQD (reference sequence). This CDR3 region has 16 residues. In the authors' workflow: Amplified reference gene primers provided the basis for estimating nucleated cell counts. This table comes from immunoSEQ multiplex PCR, and its TCRdb copy is limited to in-frame clones, with some not included. The V and J calls and clone size are taken from that table; D and trimming were inferred from the DNA. The table has 90,000 to 100,000 clones, roughly 82% seen once. Specimen: peripheral blood. The clonotype was recovered from an older man with active or convalescent COVID-19. The rearrangement joins TRBV10-1 to TRBJ2-1, with 9 nucleotides matching TRBD2. Here the CDR3 DNA reads TGCGCCAGCATCCTCCGGCGGGGGGGTGCCTACAATGAGCAGTTCTTC. As protein: CASILRRGGAYNEQFF.